A selection of T cell receptor beta chains follows, all from one sample in a study of blood T cells in healthy people across ages. TCRdb re-analysed the 5' RACE reads in MiXCR, keeping a single row per CDR3 protein. The sample yields hundreds of thousands of distinct CDR3 sequences, about 53% seen once. The sequenced sample was blood. The receptors here all came from a man of 80 years or more in good health. Both conserved end residues are part of each CDR3. A D gene is named only where the DNA matches it firmly. Only part of the rows carry a size: once, few, many, or a class if the clone is expanded.

TRBV20-1	TRBD2	TRBJ2-3	once	CSATLAGALGDAYF	TGCAGTGCAACCTTAGCGGGAGCGCTCGGAGACGCGTATTTT
TRBV9	-	TRBJ2-1	-	CASSPRLDPSSYNEQFF	TGTGCCAGCAGCCCCCGACTAGATCCGAGCTCCTACAATGAGCAGTTCTTC
TRBV4-2	-	TRBJ2-7	-	CASSQDLGLGWDQQYF	TGTGCCAGCAGCCAAGATTTAGGGCTCGGGTGGGACCAGCAGTACTTC
TRBV28	TRBD1	TRBJ1-4	-	CASSATGPEKLFF	TGTGCCAGCAGTGCGACAGGGCCTGAAAAACTGTTTTTT
TRBV6-6	-	TRBJ2-3	-	CASVGARAQHRDAYF	TGTGCCAGCGTAGGAGCCAGGGCCCAACACAGAGACGCGTATTTT
TRBV18	-	TRBJ2-1	few	CASSPINGAGQAVDRNEQFF	TGTGCCAGCTCACCAATTAACGGGGCCGGCCAAGCGGTCGATAGAAATGAGCAGTTCTTC
TRBV4-2	-	TRBJ2-7	once	CASSQGVSGNPYEQYF	TGTGCCAGCAGCCAAGGGGTGAGCGGTAACCCCTACGAGCAGTACTTC
TRBV30	-	TRBJ1-1	-	CACNRITEAFF	TGTGCCTGTAATCGGATCACTGAAGCTTTCTTT
TRBV15	TRBD1	TRBJ2-7	-	CATSNTRQGSSYEQYF	TGTGCCACCAGCAATACTAGACAGGGATCGTCCTACGAGCAGTACTTC
TRBV11-3	-	TRBJ1-3	-	CASSFEDLAGNTIYF	TGTGCCAGCAGCTTCGAGGACCTGGCTGGAAACACCATATATTTT
TRBV6-6	-	TRBJ1-1	-	CASSPPGWTEAFF	TGTGCCAGCAGTCCCCCTGGGTGGACTGAAGCTTTCTTT
TRBV20-1	TRBD2	TRBJ2-4	-	CSAPRRGGNIQYF	TGCAGTGCCCCAAGGCGCGGGGGAAACATTCAGTACTTC
TRBV28	TRBD1	TRBJ1-6	-	CASSPGQGSSPLHF	TGTGCCAGCAGCCCGGGACAGGGTAGTTCACCCCTCCACTTT
TRBV7-8	-	TRBJ2-7	many	CASSFGRERYEQYF	TGTGCCAGCAGCTTCGGACGGGAACGCTACGAGCAGTACTTC
TRBV6-5	TRBD2	TRBJ2-4	-	CASSSGGLAKNIQYF	TGTGCCAGCAGTTCGGGGGGGCTAGCCAAAAACATTCAGTACTTC
TRBV12-3/TRBV12-4	-	TRBJ1-1	-	CASSFTGRLTEAFF	TGTGCCAGCAGTTTTACAGGGCGACTCACTGAAGCTTTCTTT
TRBV11-2	-	TRBJ2-1	-	CASSLVFRGPYNEQFF	TGTGCCAGCAGCTTAGTCTTCCGGGGACCCTACAATGAGCAGTTCTTC
TRBV3-1	-	TRBJ1-2	-	CASSQEGVMGYTF	TGTGCCAGCAGCCAAGAAGGGGTTATGGGCTACACCTTC
TRBV9	TRBD2	TRBJ2-1	-	CASKAGGGKETQFF	TGTGCCAGCAAGGCGGGAGGGGGAAAAGAGACCCAGTTCTTC
TRBV29-1	TRBD1	TRBJ2-7	-	CSEGTGAEYEQYF	TGCAGCGAAGGGACAGGGGCCGAATACGAGCAGTACTTC
TRBV5-1	TRBD2	TRBJ2-3	-	CASGGSKNTQYF	TGCGCCAGCGGCGGGAGTAAAAATACGCAGTATTTT
TRBV20-1	-	TRBJ2-3	-	CSARHPSEGRPDTQYF	TGCAGTGCTAGACACCCTAGCGAGGGGCGGCCAGATACGCAGTATTTT
TRBV5-1	-	TRBJ2-7	-	CASSLAGASRYEQYF	TGCGCCAGCAGCTTGGCGGGGGCTTCACGCTACGAGCAGTACTTC
TRBV29-1	TRBD1	TRBJ2-7	few	CSVEVVGGRSYEQYF	TGCAGCGTTGAAGTTGTAGGGGGCCGGAGCTACGAGCAGTACTTC
TRBV28	TRBD2	TRBJ2-1	-	CASSTPSGYNNGQFF	TGTGCCAGCAGTACCCCTAGCGGCTACAACAATGGGCAGTTCTTC
TRBV4-1	-	TRBJ2-2	-	CASSQEGRAWNTGELFF	TGCGCCAGCAGCCAAGAGGGAAGGGCCTGGAACACCGGGGAGCTGTTTTTT